A single T cell receptor beta chain is shown here with its context. Its antigen remains unknown. This sample stems from a study of blood T cells in healthy people across ages. Germline CDR1 SGHRS, CDR2 YFSETQ. This CDR3 region has 15 residues. A second PCR of 7 to 11 cycles used a sample-barcoded 5' primer and a J-beta primer mix. Each CDR3 protein gets one entry after TCRdb re-called the 5' RACE reads with MiXCR. The sample has around 1,100,000 distinct CDR3 sequences; more than 30% are singletons. Study findings and constraints: Whereas aged donors had fewer naive CD4+ cells, long-lived donors had more of them and higher diversity. PBMCs were not sorted, which prevented a conclusive comparison of naive versus antigen-experienced cells.

This receptor was taken from a man between 18 and 35 years old in good health. Sequences were obtained from blood. The rearrangement links TRBV5-1 to TRBJ2-4, with D possibly being TRBD1 (5 bases). The tail of the sequence fits TRBJ2-7 better, so the J call may be wrong. Here the CDR3 DNA reads TGCGCCAGCAGCGAGGACGGACATTCCCGAAACGAGCAGTACTTC. It specifies CASSEDGHSRNEQYF.